The clone carrying this T cell receptor beta chain came up once. Its antigen is still unknown. This record belongs to a study of long-term antiretroviral therapy in people with HIV. General study results and limits: Unavailable data included ART adherence, viral resistance and therapy changes (switches in treatment).

Every specimen provided about 1-10 million cryopreserved PBMC before DNA extraction took place. With survey level as its setting, the immunoSEQ assay was v3.0. Profiled with immunoSEQ multiplex PCR; TCRdb holds only in-frame clones, not every one. The sample lists about 12,000 clones; 79% were seen once. The ends were cut back, 0 bases at V and 0 bases at J, with 14 bases in the middle. Looked up from germline, CDR1 is MNHEY and CDR2 is SMNVEV (reference sequence). The CDR3 totals 18 residues. The material was unsorted PBMCs, obtained 0.8 years before starting antiretroviral therapy. The clonotype comes from a woman between 40 and 55 years old with HIV. V usage is TRBV27 and J usage is TRBJ1-4, with D unclear. CDR3 sequence: CASSLSTRREATNEKLFF. The CDR3 region has the DNA TGTGCCAGCAGTTTATCGACGAGACGAGAGGCAACTAATGAAAAACTGTTTTTT.